A few counts support the clone carrying this T cell receptor (beta chain). Its antigen remains unknown. J gave up 7 bases and V 0 bases, and 7 bases lay outside the gene matches. Germline CDR1 is LGHDT and CDR2 is YNNKEL (reference sequence). The CDR3 extends over 15 amino acids. The sample is drawn from a study of identical twins. Notes on the study in general: Out-of-frame beta sequences exhibited a weaker degree of excess twin sharing.

TCRdb called the 5' RACE reads again in MiXCR, with one record for every CDR3 protein. The table lists hundreds of thousands of distinct CDR3 sequences, about 9.4% of them singletons. The sample was also reused in another study, on yellow fever vaccine responses in identical twins.

The rearrangement joins TRBV3-1 to TRBJ2-3; 7 bases are a match to TRBD2. The sample comprised PBMCs. This clonotype originated in a young woman in good health. CDR3 DNA: TGTGCCAGCAGCCAAGATCCGGGAGGTCAGAATACGCAGTATTTT. Translating gives CASSQDPGGQNTQYF.